One sample yielded the 25 T cell receptor beta chains listed below, sequenced in a study of neurological immune-mediated disorders. MiXCR, run by TCRdb on the 5' RACE reads, gives a single entry per CDR3 protein. The sample has roughly 80,000 distinct CDR3 sequences, about 9.7% seen once; the top ten hold about 1.7%. The sample comprised PBMCs. The receptors were gathered from a man aged 45-65 years in good health.

Many counts were recorded for this clonotype. The V call is TRBV29-1, the J call TRBJ1-4; D gene uncertain. CDR3 length: 11 amino acids. V lost 3 bases and J 10 bases, leaving 9 bases between the germline ends. Germline CDR1 reads SQVTM; CDR2 reads ANQGSEA. The CDR3 bases are TGCAGCGTTGATCCCGGTGGAAAACTGTTTTTT. Translated: CSVDPGGKLFF.

This clonotype was detected ten times or more. This chain links TRBV9 with TRBJ2-1; weak D call: TRBD2 (6 bases). The CDR3 contains 16 residues. From germline, CDR1 is SGDLS and CDR2 YYNGEE. V shed 3 bases and J shed 4 bases, with 17 bases lying between them. The CDR3 is CASSANWRGDYNEQFF. The CDR3 DNA reads as TGTGCCAGCAGCGCTAATTGGCGGGGCGATTACAATGAGCAGTTCTTC. Full variable domain (rest looked up from reference TRBV9 and TRBJ2-1): DSGVTQTPKHLITATGQRVTLRCSPRSGDLSVYWYQQSLDQGLQFLIQYYNGEERAKGNILERFSAQQFPDLHSELNLSSLELGDSALYFCASSANWRGDYNEQFFGPGTRLTVL.

This clonotype was found many times. The V gene is TRBV5-1, the J gene TRBJ2-7, with 7 bases identical to TRBD1. CDR1 and CDR2 (germline): SGHRS, YFSETQ. V lost 4 bases to trimming and J lost 1 base; unmatched junction nucleotides: 8. This CDR3 has 15 residues. DNA for the CDR3: TGCGCCAGCAGCCCTCTGACAGGGCGGTCCTACGAGCAGTACTTC. As protein: CASSPLTGRSYEQYF.

Ten or more counts support this clonotype. The rearrangement uses TRBV20-1 and TRBJ2-5; D may correspond to TRBD1 or TRBD2 (6 bases each). The CDR3 consists of 14 residues. V was pared by 6 bases and J by 2 bases, with 16 bases between. Germline CDR1 DFQATT, CDR2 SNEGSKA (reference sequence). CDR3 sequence: CSARRGGLQETQYF. For the CDR3, the DNA is TGCAGTGCCCGGCGAGGGGGGCTGCAAGAGACCCAGTACTTC.

This clonotype was detected many times. This sequence joins TRBV3-1 and TRBJ2-3; D is unresolved. The CDR3 runs to 12 residues. CDR1 and CDR2 from the germline V gene are LGHDT and YNNKEL (reference sequence). Between the trimmed V and J ends, which lost 4 bases and 5 bases, there was a span of 7 bases. DNA for the CDR3: TGTGCCAGCAGCCCTAGTCAAGATACGCAGTATTTT. It is translated as CASSPSQDTQYF.

This clonotype was found many times. The J gene is TRBJ2-3, the V gene TRBV25-1, with 8 positions matching TRBD2. In germline, CDR1 is MGHDK, CDR2 SYGVNS. The CDR3 extends over 13 amino acids. The junction had 3 bases not matched to a gene; V was cut back by 8 bases and J by 2 bases. The CDR3 is CASLAGNTDTQYF. The CDR3 region has the DNA TGTGCCAGCTTAGCGGGGAACACAGATACGCAGTATTTT. The whole variable domain, remainder taken from reference TRBV25-1 and TRBJ2-3, is EADIYQTPRYLVIGTGKKITLECSQTMGHDKMYWYQQDPGMELHLIHYSYGVNSTEKGDLSSESTVSRIRTEHFPLTLESARPSHTSQYLCASLAGNTDTQYFGPGTRLTVL.

Remarks on this clonotype: No conserved phenylalanine or tryptophan ends this CDR3, so it is likely a read error. The rearrangement uses TRBV4-2 and TRBJ2-3, with 7 bases matching TRBD1. Germline V lookup: CDR1 LGHNA, CDR2 YNFKEQ. The CDR3 runs 16 residues. The CDR3 DNA sequence: TGTGCCAACAGCCAAGATTGGGGACAGCTAACAGATACGCAGTATTCT. Translated: CANSQDWGQLTDTQYS.

This clonotype was counted at least ten times. J is TRBJ1-6 and V is TRBV7-2, with unresolved D. CDR3 length equals 12 residues. From germline, CDR1 is SGHTA and CDR2 FQGNSA. With 5 bases removed from V and 11 bases from J, the gap between germline ends came to 10 bases. CDR3 bases: TGTGCCAGCAGCCCCGGGGAGGCACCCCTCCACTTT. It translates to CASSPGEAPLHF.

This clonotype was detected ten times or more. This chain uses TRBV14 with TRBJ2-7; D is unclear. The CDR3 sequence is 13 residues long. Trimming pared 1 base from V and 6 bases from J, leaving 10 bases between. Germline V gene data show CDR1 as SGHDN and CDR2 as FVKESK. In DNA form, the CDR3 reads TGTGCCAGCAGCCAAGGTCTCGCGGCCGAGCAGTACTTC. This gives the protein CASSQGLAAEQYF.

This clonotype was counted many times. The CDR3 DNA reads TGTGCCAGCTCACCCGGACAGGGGACCTTCGAGCAGTACTTC. Translated: CASSPGQGTFEQYF. The V gene is TRBV18, the J gene TRBJ2-7, with 9 bases fitting TRBD1. With V trimmed by 3 bases and J by 6 bases, 6 bases remained unmatched. The germline gives CDR1 KGHSH, CDR2 LQKENI. The CDR3 runs 14 residues.

There are many counts of this clonotype. CDR3 region: CASSQDHGIGTGELFF. The CDR3 bases are TGTGCCAGCAGCCAAGATCACGGGATCGGCACCGGGGAGCTGTTTTTT. The chain recombines TRBV3-1 with TRBJ2-2; D may be TRBD2 (5 bases). Trimming shortened V by 0 bases and J by 4 bases, and 12 bases separated the two germline ends. This CDR3 is built from 16 residues. Per the germline V gene, CDR1 is LGHDT and CDR2 is YNNKEL (reference sequence).

This clonotype was counted a few times. One base away lies a much larger clone, so this may be a sequencing read error. The chain employs TRBV5-1 and TRBJ2-1; the D is unclear. The CDR3 is 15 amino acids. V lost 0 bases and J 7 bases, leaving 14 bases between the germline ends. Germline CDR1 SGHRS, CDR2 YFSETQ. The CDR3 is CASSLAGWRGNEQFF. As DNA, the CDR3 is TGCGCCAGCAGCTTGGCAGGCTGGAGAGGTAATGAGCAGTTCTTC.

This clonotype showed up many times. The chain joins TRBV5-1 to TRBJ2-1; D gene unclear. Germline lookup yields CDR1 SGHRS and CDR2 YFSETQ. The length of the CDR3 is 15 residues. V dropped 1 base and J dropped 2 bases, with 10 bases sitting between them. The CDR3 sequence: CASSLRPSTYNEQFF. The CDR3 bases are TGCGCCAGCAGCTTGCGCCCGAGTACCTACAATGAGCAGTTCTTC.

This clonotype was seen ten or more times. The J gene is TRBJ2-2, the V gene TRBV27; D is ambiguous. This CDR3 comprises 16 residues. CDR1 and CDR2 from the germline V gene are MNHEY and SMNVEV (reference sequence). V shed 5 bases and J shed 4 bases, with 17 bases lying between them. The CDR3 here is CASSPDGLSRTGELFF. Here the CDR3 DNA reads TGTGCCAGCAGTCCCGACGGGCTGTCTCGCACCGGGGAGCTGTTTTTT.

This clonotype was observed at least ten times. This sequence joins TRBV6-5 and TRBJ2-3, with 9 bases that match TRBD1. The germline CDR1 and CDR2 sequences are MNHEY and SVGAGI. The CDR3 is 15 amino acids. V gave up 8 bases and J gave up 0 bases; unmatched junction bases: 6. As DNA, the CDR3 is TGTGCCAGCGGCAGGACAGGGGCTAGCACAGATACGCAGTATTTT. It encodes CASGRTGASTDTQYF.

This clonotype was recorded at least ten times. The J gene is TRBJ2-1, the V gene TRBV20-1; D is undetermined. Germline-derived CDR1 and CDR2 are DFQATT and SNEGSKA (reference sequence). The CDR3 is 15 residues long. Trimming stripped 3 bases from V and 0 bases from J, with 12 bases between. The CDR3 DNA reads TGCAGTGCTAGGGAGTACAGTACCTCCTACAATGAGCAGTTCTTC. Protein: CSAREYSTSYNEQFF.

This clonotype was counted many times. V is TRBV20-1 and J is TRBJ1-5; no clear D. Trimming left V 3 bases short and J 4 bases short, with 7 bases between. Per germline, CDR1 DFQATT and CDR2 SNEGSKA (reference sequence). The CDR3 totals 12 residues. CDR3 nucleotide sequence: TGCAGTGCTAGCCGCAGAAATCAGCCCCAGCATTTT. Its protein product is CSASRRNQPQHF.

This clonotype was counted ten times or more. This rearrangement joins TRBV6-2 or TRBV6-3 to TRBJ2-1; TRBD2 agrees at 14 bases. This CDR3 contains 16 residues. J was trimmed by 4 bases and V by 5 bases; bases with no gene match: 4. Germline CDR1 and CDR2: MNHEY and SVGEGT. The CDR3 here is CASSGGTSGSYNEQFF. DNA of the CDR3: TGTGCCAGCAGTGGGGGGACTAGCGGGAGTTACAATGAGCAGTTCTTC.

This clonotype was counted many times. The CDR3 bases are TGTGCCAGCAGCTTAGCACAAGAAAACATTCAGTACTTC. Its translation: CASSLAQENIQYF. The chain joins TRBV7-2 to TRBJ2-4; D gene uncertain. The CDR3 extends over 13 amino acids. V was clipped by 0 bases and J by 5 bases, with 5 bases between them. Germline CDR1 is SGHTA and CDR2 is FQGNSA. The whole variable domain, filled in from reference TRBV7-2 and TRBJ2-4, reads GAGVSQSPSNKVTEKGKDVELRCDPISGHTALYWYRQSLGQGLEFLIYFQGNSAPDKSGLPSDRFSAERTGGSVSTLTIQRTQQEDSAVYLCASSLAQENIQYFGAGTRLSVL.

Regarding this clonotype: One end of the junction fails to match germline, which may point to a read error. V usage is TRBV14 and J usage is TRBJ2-2; either TRBD1 or TRBD2 may fit D (5 bases each). The CDR3 loop spans 16 amino acids. Germline V gene data show CDR1 as SGHDN and CDR2 as FVKESK. CDR3 coding DNA: TGTGCCAGCAGCCAAGGCAGGGCTGTCGATCACGGGGAGCTGTTTTTC. Its protein product is CASSQGRAVDHGELFF.

This clonotype was counted at least ten times. The V and J genes are TRBV29-1 and TRBJ2-7; 7 bases fit TRBD2. The CDR3 totals 13 residues. J gave up 7 bases and V 7 bases, and 13 bases lay outside the gene matches. From germline, CDR1 is SQVTM and CDR2 ANQGSEA. Here the CDR3 reads CSGRREGRWEQYF. CDR3 nucleotides: TGCAGCGGACGGAGGGAGGGTAGGTGGGAGCAGTACTTC.

This clonotype occurred once. The chain carries TRBV7-9 and TRBJ2-5; 7 positions match TRBD1. The CDR3 sequence is 13 residues long. V was clipped by 5 bases and J by 4 bases; unmatched bases: 4. CDR1 and CDR2 from the germline V gene are SEHNR and FQNEAQ (reference sequence). The CDR3 DNA follows: TGTGCCAGCAGCGGGGACAGCAGAGAGACCCAGTACTTC. Its translation: CASSGDSRETQYF.

This clonotype occurred many times. The gene calls are TRBV12-3 or TRBV12-4 and TRBJ2-1; the match to TRBD2 covers 9 bases. This CDR3 is built from 15 residues. After removal of 8 bases from V and 5 bases from J, the junction contained 10 bases not matched to a gene. CDR3 residues: CASLRWASGDNEQFF. The DNA of the CDR3 is TGTGCCAGCCTCCGGTGGGCTAGCGGGGACAATGAGCAGTTCTTC.

This clonotype showed up many times. The chain recombines TRBV12-3 or TRBV12-4 with TRBJ2-5, with a weak D call TRBD1 (5 bases). Between the trimmed V and J ends, which lost 3 bases and 4 bases, there was a span of 15 bases. This CDR3 spans 15 amino acids. Written as DNA, the CDR3 is TGTGCCAGCAGTTTGATCGGCAGGGAAGTAGAGACCCAGTACTTC. Its protein is CASSLIGREVETQYF.

The chain joins TRBV5-4 to TRBJ2-7; no firm D call. Trimming took 1 base from V and 4 from J, leaving 9 bases between them. CDR3 length equals 13 residues. The germline V gene has CDR1 SGHNT and CDR2 YYREEE (reference sequence). The CDR3 region is CASSLSGIYEQYF. CDR3 DNA: TGTGCCAGCAGCTTGTCGGGTATATACGAGCAGTACTTC.